The present T cell receptor (beta chain) was sequenced within a study of blood T cell repertoires in COVID-19. This CDR3 is built from 17 residues. Looked up from germline, CDR1 is LGHNT and CDR2 is FRNRAP. V lost 6 bases to trimming and J lost 7 bases; unmatched junction nucleotides: 15. TCRdb keeps only in-frame clones here, not all; method: immunoSEQ multiplex PCR. The sample yields about 370,000 clones, more than 70% seen once. Sequences were obtained from peripheral blood. V is TRBV12-5 and J is TRBJ2-2; 9 nucleotides align to TRBD2. The source is a woman in her 30s with COVID-19, enrolled during active disease. Here the CDR3 reads CASGPFSGREVNGELFF. The DNA for the CDR3 is TGTGCTAGTGGCCCCTTTAGCGGGAGAGAAGTGAACGGGGAGCTGTTTTTT.